The rows below give T cell receptor beta chains drawn from one sample of a study of blood T cell repertoires in COVID-19. Method: immunoSEQ multiplex PCR; TCRdb's copy keeps in-frame clones and lacks some. In the table there are around 130,000 clones, 88% of which are singletons. Sequences were obtained from peripheral blood. The receptors derive from a man in his sixties with active or convalescent COVID-19. The CDR3 runs from the conserved cysteine through the conserved F or W. The order of the fields is J gene, V gene, clone size, D gene, CDR3 DNA, CDR3 protein. The D gene is left open where the match is weak. Clone size is given for some rows only: seen once, a few or many times, or a class if the clone is expanded.

TRBJ1-4	TRBV7-9	-	TRBD1	TGTGCCAGCAGTCCGGGACAGGGAAGTGAAAAACTGTTTTTT	CASSPGQGSEKLFF
TRBJ2-5	TRBV5-1	-	TRBD1	TGCGCCAGCAGCCCGGGACAGAATGACGAGACCCAGTACTTC	CASSPGQNDETQYF
TRBJ1-1	TRBV6-1	-	TRBD1	TGTGCCAGCAGTGAAAAGGACAGGGGGCGGGTTTTGGACACTGAAGCTTTCTTT	CASSEKDRGRVLDTEAFF
TRBJ2-3	TRBV16	many	-	TGTGCCAGCAGCCGGACGTTTCTGGGTCGGGAGGATACGCAGTATTTT	CASSRTFLGREDTQYF
TRBJ2-2	TRBV7-3	-	TRBD2	TGTGCCAGCAGCTCAATCGGACTAGCGGGAAGCACCGGGGAGCTGTTTTTT	CASSSIGLAGSTGELFF
TRBJ1-1	TRBV10-3	-	-	TGTGCCATCAGGAGCAGGGAAGCCAACACTGAAGCTTTCTTT	CAIRSREANTEAFF
TRBJ2-2	TRBV7-9	-	-	TGTGCCACCGAGTTCGGGGAGCTGTTTTTT	CATEFGELFF
TRBJ1-5	TRBV27	-	-	TGTGCCAGCAGTTTATCATACGGTAGCAATCAGCCCCAGCATTTT	CASSLSYGSNQPQHF
TRBJ2-7	TRBV5-5	-	TRBD1	TGTGCCAGCAGCTTGGTACAGGGGGCATCCCTCGCTTCCCGGTACGAGCAGTACTTC	CASSLVQGASLASRYEQYF
TRBJ2-1	TRBV30	-	TRBD2	TGTGCCTGGAGTGTAGGCCGGGACTACCAATACAATGAGCAGTTCTTC	CAWSVGRDYQYNEQFF
TRBJ2-7	TRBV7-9	-	-	TGTGCCAGCAGCTTGACTAGCTCCTACGAGCAGTACTTC	CASSLTSSYEQYF
TRBJ2-7	TRBV11-1	few	TRBD1	TGTGCCAGCAGCTTAGTAGGACAGGGCTCCTACGAGCAGTACTTC	CASSLVGQGSYEQYF
TRBJ2-3	TRBV4-2	few	TRBD2	TGTGCCAGCAGCCAAGATGCCGTGCTAGCGGCCCCCACAGATACGCAGTATTTT	CASSQDAVLAAPTDTQYF
TRBJ2-5	TRBV24-1	-	TRBD1	TGTGCCACCAGTGATTTACGGGGACAGGGTAGGGAGACCCAGTACTTC	CATSDLRGQGRETQYF
TRBJ2-2	TRBV11-1	-	-	TGTGCCAGCAGCCTCAGCGGGTCGGACACCGGGGAGCTGTTTTTT	CASSLSGSDTGELFF
TRBJ1-4	TRBV21-1	-	-	TGTGCCAGCAGCCCCCGGACAGGGAGATTGAAAAAACTGTTTTTT	CASSPRTGRLKKLFF
TRBJ1-5	TRBV10-1	-	-	TGCGCCAGTAATTTAGCCACCTATCAGCCCCAGCATTTT	CASNLATYQPQHF
TRBJ2-7	TRBV3-1/TRBV3-2	-	TRBD1	TGTGCCAGCACACAAGGGGGCCTATACGAGCAGTACTTC	CASTQGGLYEQYF
TRBJ2-4	TRBV3-1/TRBV3-2	-	TRBD1	TGTGCCAGCAGCCGCGCGACACAAGGGACAGGGAAAAACATTCAGTACTTC	CASSRATQGTGKNIQYF
TRBJ2-1	TRBV18	-	TRBD2	TGTGCCAGCTCACCACTTGGACTAGCGGGTAGTGAGCAGTTCTTC	CASSPLGLAGSEQFF
TRBJ1-2	TRBV3-1/TRBV3-2	-	TRBD1	TGTGCCAGCAGCGACGACAGGGTAAACTATGGCTACACCTTC	CASSDDRVNYGYTF
TRBJ2-7	TRBV12-3/TRBV12-4	-	TRBD1	TGTGCCAGCAGTACCGGGACAGATTACGAGCAGTACTTC	CASSTGTDYEQYF
TRBJ1-4	TRBV7-8	-	-	TGTGCCAGCAGACCCAGGAGGGGTCCTAATGAAAAACTGTTTTTT	CASRPRRGPNEKLFF
TRBJ2-6	TRBV3-1/TRBV3-2	once	-	TGTGCCAGCAGCCGCACAGGGGGGGTAGGCCTCTCTGGGGCCAACGTCCTGACTTTC	CASSRTGGVGLSGANVLTF
TRBJ1-2	TRBV6-6	few	-	TGTGCGGGGGGGCGCGACTATGGCTACACCTTC	CAGGRDYGYTF
TRBJ2-5	TRBV24-1	few	TRBD1	TGTGCCACCAGTCTCCAGGGGGCCGGGGAGACCCAGTACTTC	CATSLQGAGETQYF
TRBJ2-7	TRBV6-5	-	-	TGTGCCAGCAGGGAGTTGATTATCTACGAGCAGTACTTC	CASRELIIYEQYF
TRBJ1-4	TRBV28	-	TRBD1	TGTGCCAGCAGTCTACAGGGGTTAAGAGAAAAACTGTTTTTT	CASSLQGLREKLFF
TRBJ1-3	TRBV14	-	-	TGTGCCAGCAGCCAACCGGGGAGCTCTGGAAACACCATATATTTT	CASSQPGSSGNTIYF
TRBJ2-1	TRBV11-2	-	-	TGTGCCAGCAGCTTAGATCTAGTAGTCAATGAGCAGTTCTTC	CASSLDLVVNEQFF